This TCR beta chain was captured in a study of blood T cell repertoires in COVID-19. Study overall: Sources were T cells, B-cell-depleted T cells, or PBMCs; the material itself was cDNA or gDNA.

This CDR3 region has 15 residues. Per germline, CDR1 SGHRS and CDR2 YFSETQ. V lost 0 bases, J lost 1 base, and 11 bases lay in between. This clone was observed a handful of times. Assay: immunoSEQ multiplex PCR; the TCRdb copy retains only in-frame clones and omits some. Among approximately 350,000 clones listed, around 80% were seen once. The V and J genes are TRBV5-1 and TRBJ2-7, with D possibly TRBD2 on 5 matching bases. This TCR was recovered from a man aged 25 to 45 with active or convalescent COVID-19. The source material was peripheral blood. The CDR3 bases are TGCGCCAGCAGCTTGGTGACTACGCAATCCTACGAGCAGTACTTC. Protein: CASSLVTTQSYEQYF.